The 28 T cell receptor beta chains reported below all come from one sample, sequenced in a study of neurological immune-mediated disorders. Using its own MiXCR run on the 5' RACE reads, TCRdb lists one record per CDR3 protein. The table has 50,000 to 65,000 distinct CDR3 sequences, 3% to 4.5% seen once; the top ten hold approximately 1.6%. The specimen was PBMCs. These TCRs come from a man aged 25-40 years with multiple sclerosis.

This clonotype was seen ten or more times. A read error may explain this, as a much larger clone is one base away. V is TRBV6-6 and J is TRBJ1-3; D is undetermined. Deletions cut 2 bases from V and 10 bases from J, with 6 bases between. The germline V gene encodes CDR1 MNHNY and CDR2 SVGAGI (reference sequence). This CDR3 comprises 11 residues. CDR3 nucleotides: TGTGCCAGCAGTTACGGTGAAACCATATATTTT. Amino acids: CASSYGETIYF.

In its sample, this clonotype was seen many times. The chain links TRBV10-3 to TRBJ2-3; D perhaps matches TRBD2 (5 bases). With 6 bases removed from V and 1 base from J, the gap between germline ends came to 14 bases. CDR3 length: 15 amino acids. Germline-derived CDR1 and CDR2 are ENHRY and SYGVKD. Written as DNA, the CDR3 is TGTGCCATCAGGAGGACTGAGATCGGCACAGATACGCAGTATTTT. Translation: CAIRRTEIGTDTQYF.

This clonotype was counted many times. V usage is TRBV27 and J usage is TRBJ1-5; 9 bases are a match to TRBD1. From germline, CDR1 is MNHEY and CDR2 SMNVEV (reference sequence). The CDR3 spans 13 residues. V lost 4 bases, J lost 5 bases, and 0 bases stayed unmatched. The CDR3 protein is CASSWTGDQPQHF. The CDR3 DNA sequence: TGTGCCAGCAGTTGGACAGGGGATCAGCCCCAGCATTTT.

This clonotype was counted many times. The V and J genes are TRBV6-6 and TRBJ2-6, with a possible D match to TRBD2 (5 bases). Germline V CDR1 and CDR2: MNHNY, SVGAGI (reference sequence). Deletions cut 6 bases from V and 3 bases from J, with 15 bases between. The CDR3 sequence is 16 residues long. The CDR3 DNA reads as TGTGCCAGCAGCGTCGGAGGAACCGGTGGGGCCAACGTCCTGACTTTC. Its protein is CASSVGGTGGANVLTF.

There are many counts of this clonotype. This chain uses TRBV5-1 with TRBJ2-3; no definite D call. The germline V and J ends were trimmed by 1 base and 1 base, with 10 bases remaining between them. This CDR3 region has 15 residues. Germline lookup yields CDR1 SGHRS and CDR2 YFSETQ. CDR3 region: CASSLSPVGTDTQYF. The DNA for the CDR3 is TGCGCCAGCAGCTTGTCGCCCGTAGGCACAGATACGCAGTATTTT.

This clonotype was detected many times. The V call is TRBV28, the J call TRBJ1-1; 9 bases agree with TRBD1. V shed 4 bases, J shed 3 bases, and the junction held 15 bases outside the gene matches. CDR3 length: 18 residues. Germline values: CDR1 MDHEN, CDR2 SYDVKM. This chain's CDR3 is CASSSRDREEGFDTEAFF. CDR3 bases: TGTGCCAGCAGTTCCCGGGACAGGGAAGAAGGCTTTGACACTGAAGCTTTCTTT.

This clonotype was counted ten times or more. This sequence joins TRBV27 and TRBJ1-3; D remains unclear. V was pared by 4 bases and J by 4 bases, with 8 bases between. Germline values: CDR1 MNHEY, CDR2 SMNVEV (reference sequence). The CDR3 contains 13 residues. The CDR3 DNA reads TGTGCCAGCAGTTCCCCACCAGGAAACACCATATATTTT. Amino acids: CASSSPPGNTIYF.

By proportion, this clonotype is large. This rearrangement joins TRBV7-8 to TRBJ2-1; tentatively, D is TRBD2 (7 bases). V lost 3 bases, J lost 4 bases, and 16 bases lay in between. CDR3 length: 16 amino acids. CDR1 is SGHVS, CDR2 FQNEAQ, per germline. DNA of the CDR3: TGTGCCAGCAGCTTGGGGGCGGGGGCGTTTTACAATGAGCAGTTCTTC. Amino acids: CASSLGAGAFYNEQFF.

There are many counts of this clonotype. The chain employs TRBV4-1 and TRBJ2-2, with TRBD2 matching 15 bases. Germline V gene sequence: CDR1 MGHRA, CDR2 YSYEKL. The CDR3 has 17 residues. V shed 3 bases and J 3 bases; nucleotides not matched to a gene: 2. The chain's CDR3 is CASSQGLAGGYTGELFF. The CDR3 region has the DNA TGCGCCAGCAGCCAGGGACTAGCGGGGGGATACACCGGGGAGCTGTTTTTT.

This clonotype was observed many times. The rearrangement links TRBV7-2 to TRBJ1-2; D ambiguous. Trimming took 3 bases from V and 4 from J, leaving 6 bases between them. The V gene's germline CDR1 is SGHTA and CDR2 FQGNSA. The CDR3 spans 12 residues. The CDR3 sequence: CASSFDGYGYTF. CDR3 in DNA: TGTGCCAGCAGCTTCGACGGCTATGGCTACACCTTC.

This clonotype came up many times. The chain combines TRBV10-3 with TRBJ1-2, with D possibly TRBD1 on 5 matching bases. The germline V and J ends were trimmed by 2 bases and 4 bases, with 8 bases remaining between them. There are 13 residues in the CDR3. Germline V gene sequence: CDR1 ENHRY, CDR2 SYGVKD. The CDR3 protein is CAISEGASYGYTF. Written as DNA, the CDR3 is TGTGCCATCAGTGAGGGGGCGAGCTATGGCTACACCTTC.

This clonotype was counted at least ten times. The rearrangement uses TRBV20-1 and TRBJ2-3; 14 bases are shared with TRBD2. This CDR3 contains 19 residues. Germline assignment: CDR1 DFQATT and CDR2 SNEGSKA (reference sequence). Trimming cost V 3 bases and J 2 bases; bases outside gene matches: 13. CDR3 sequence (DNA): TGCAGTGCTAGGGGGACTAGCGGGGGACATGAAAATCTCACAGATACGCAGTATTTT. It encodes CSARGTSGGHENLTDTQYF.

This clonotype was detected only a few times. The gene calls are TRBV18 and TRBJ2-6, with TRBD1 matching 7 bases. This CDR3 region has 17 residues. Germline CDR1 KGHSH, CDR2 LQKENI. V lost 4 bases, J lost 4 bases, and 10 bases stayed unmatched. The CDR3 DNA sequence: TGTGCCAGCTCACACAGCATTACAGGGGCCGGGGCCAACGTCCTGACTTTC. Its protein is CASSHSITGAGANVLTF.

The table lists this clonotype with a few counts. The chain couples TRBV7-2 to TRBJ1-1, with 8 bases matching TRBD1. The CDR3 spans 15 residues. Trimming took 4 bases from V and 5 from J; bases not matched to a gene: 9. Per germline, CDR1 SGHTA and CDR2 FQGNSA. CDR3 nucleotide sequence: TGTGCCAGCAGCTCCAGGACAGGGCTCATGACTGAAGCTTTCTTT. It encodes CASSSRTGLMTEAFF.

This clonotype has at least ten counts. This chain joins TRBV10-1 and TRBJ2-7; TRBD2 aligns across 7 bases. The CDR3 sequence is 16 residues long. CDR1 is WNHNN, CDR2 SYGVQD, per germline (reference sequence). The trim removed 2 bases at V and 2 bases at J, leaving 9 bases unmatched. Here the CDR3 reads CASSEEVMGGTYEQYF. The CDR3, as DNA: TGCGCCAGCAGTGAGGAAGTTATGGGGGGGACCTACGAGCAGTACTTC.

Note on this clonotype: A much larger clone sits a single nucleotide away, making a read error possible. V gene TRBV18 combines with J gene TRBJ2-7; no clear D gene. There are 13 residues in the CDR3. V gave up 2 bases and J gave up 7 bases, with 12 bases separating them. Germline V lookup: CDR1 KGHSH, CDR2 LQKENI. The CDR3 loop reads CASSPKGLREQYF. The CDR3 DNA reads TGTGCCAGCTCACCAAAGGGTCTAAGGGAGCAGTACTTC.

This clonotype was seen at least ten times. The chain links TRBV4-1 to TRBJ1-5; TRBD1 matches at 8 bases. V gave up 1 base and J gave up 2 bases; unmatched junction bases: 4. The CDR3 is 16 residues long. The germline V gene encodes CDR1 MGHRA and CDR2 YSYEKL. CDR3 sequence reads: CASSQGDRGGNQPQHF. The CDR3 DNA reads TGCGCCAGCAGCCAAGGTGACAGGGGCGGCAATCAGCCCCAGCATTTT.

At least ten counts were recorded for this clonotype. This chain joins TRBV20-1 and TRBJ2-2; 7 positions match TRBD2. The CDR3 loop spans 14 amino acids. Germline loops: CDR1 DFQATT, CDR2 SNEGSKA (reference sequence). The trim removed 6 bases at V and 4 bases at J, leaving 8 bases unmatched. CDR3 in DNA: TGCAGTGCCCTGGGGGGAGGGAGCACCGGGGAGCTGTTTTTT. It specifies CSALGGGSTGELFF.

This clonotype appeared many times. The chain joins TRBV20-1 to TRBJ1-5; no clear D gene. The CDR3 spans 12 residues. With 0 bases removed from V and 10 bases from J, the gap between germline ends came to 10 bases. Germline lookup yields CDR1 DFQATT and CDR2 SNEGSKA (reference sequence). The CDR3 coding sequence is TGCAGTGCTAGAGATTCATCCGATCCCCAGCATTTT. Protein product: CSARDSSDPQHF.

This clonotype was detected only a few times. It may be a read error: a sequence one base away is much more abundant. J is TRBJ2-5 and V is TRBV29-1, with D unclear. The CDR3 totals 11 residues. Per germline, CDR1 SQVTM and CDR2 ANQGSEA. The CDR3 bases are TGCAGCGTTGAGGTCTTAGAGACCCATTACTTC. Translating it yields CSVEVLETHYF.

This clonotype was observed many times. V and J are TRBV6-5 and TRBJ1-1; D is uncertain. Germline CDR1 is MNHEY and CDR2 is SVGAGI. Trimming took off 4 bases at V and 1 base at J, with 13 bases between the two ends. The CDR3 runs to 15 residues. The CDR3 region has the DNA TGTGCCAGCAGTTTCCGACATCCCCCGAACACTGAAGCTTTCTTT. It codes for CASSFRHPPNTEAFF.

This clonotype was seen repeatedly, ten times or more. The chain employs TRBV6-5 and TRBJ1-1; D might be TRBD1 (6 bases). V lost 5 bases and J lost 1, with 11 bases in between. Germline values: CDR1 MNHEY, CDR2 SVGAGI. CDR3 length: 14 amino acids. In DNA, the CDR3 is TGTGCCAGCAGTCCTACAGGGAGGAACACTGAAGCTTTCTTT. Protein sequence: CASSPTGRNTEAFF.

V gene TRBV30 combines with J gene TRBJ1-5; D unclear. Between the trimmed V and J ends, which lost 2 bases and 1 base, there was a span of 9 bases. Germline-derived CDR1 and CDR2 are GTSNPN and SVGIG (reference sequence). The CDR3 totals 14 residues. CDR3 loop: CAWSYQQSNQPQHF. As DNA, the CDR3 is TGTGCCTGGAGTTACCAGCAGAGCAATCAGCCCCAGCATTTT.

The gene calls are TRBV14 and TRBJ1-4; D gene unclear. With 1 base removed from V and 5 bases from J, the gap between germline ends came to 20 bases. The CDR3 loop spans 18 amino acids. CDR1 is SGHDN, CDR2 FVKESK, per germline. The DNA of the CDR3 is TGTGCCAGCAGCCAAGGGAGGCGGGTGCGGTCCGAGAATGAAAAACTGTTTTTT. Translating gives CASSQGRRVRSENEKLFF.

This clonotype came up many times. This sequence joins TRBV12-3 or TRBV12-4 and TRBJ1-5; perhaps TRBD1 as D (6 bases). CDR3 length: 15 amino acids. V was shortened by 5 bases and J by 4 bases, with 15 bases between the two germline ends. This CDR3 reads CASSHGQWGNQPQHF. CDR3 nucleotide sequence: TGTGCCAGCAGTCACGGACAGTGGGGAAATCAGCCCCAGCATTTT.

The sample holds many counts of this clonotype. This sequence joins TRBV11-2 and TRBJ2-2, with 8 bases aligning to TRBD1. This CDR3 contains 13 residues. V was clipped by 5 bases and J by 7 bases; unmatched bases: 3. Germline V gene lookup returns CDR1 SGHAT and CDR2 FQNNGV. CDR3 protein: CASSRTGNGELFF. The CDR3 DNA follows: TGTGCCAGCAGCCGGACAGGGAACGGGGAGCTGTTTTTT.

Ten or more counts support this clonotype. This chain uses TRBV14 with TRBJ1-2; D unresolved. This CDR3 contains 12 residues. V lost 5 bases and J lost 4, with 8 bases in between. Germline CDR1 and CDR2: SGHDN and FVKESK. This CDR3 reads CASSSTVYGYTF. DNA for the CDR3: TGTGCCAGCAGCTCTACAGTCTATGGCTACACCTTC.

The chain has TRBV6-1 and TRBJ2-7; 10 nucleotides align to TRBD1. The CDR3 has 16 amino acids. Germline trimming cut 3 bases from V and 2 bases from J; bases unmatched to any gene: 7. The V gene's germline CDR1 is MNHNS and CDR2 SASEGT. The CDR3 here is CASSDNSGTGAYEQYF. In DNA, the CDR3 is TGTGCCAGCAGTGACAACTCCGGGACAGGGGCCTACGAGCAGTACTTC.